This TCR beta chain is from a study of cytomegalovirus exposure and HLA in healthy donors. Study findings and constraints: Highly shared sequence variants in one cluster were likely a sequencing artifact. According to a later analysis, most TCR beta chains associated with CMV appeared HLA-restricted.

A word on this clone: Its antigen is currently unknown.

Both 60 Vbeta primers and 13 Jbeta primers went into the PCR. Generated by immunoSEQ multiplex PCR, the TCRdb table keeps only in-frame clones and is missing some. This table has more than 85,000 clones, about three quarters appearing once. With 1 base removed from V and 0 bases from J, the gap between germline ends came to 17 bases. The CDR3 is 17 amino acids. CDR1 and CDR2 (germline): SGHDT, YYEEEE. The specimen sequenced was PBMCs. This sequence originates from a woman between 40 and 50 years old in good health and CMV-seropositive. The chain links TRBV5-6 to TRBJ2-7, with TRBD2 as a possible D gene (6 bases). This CDR3 is CASSLNIWEVSSYEQYF. In DNA form, the CDR3 reads TGTGCCAGCAGCTTGAATATATGGGAGGTTAGCTCCTACGAGCAGTACTTC.